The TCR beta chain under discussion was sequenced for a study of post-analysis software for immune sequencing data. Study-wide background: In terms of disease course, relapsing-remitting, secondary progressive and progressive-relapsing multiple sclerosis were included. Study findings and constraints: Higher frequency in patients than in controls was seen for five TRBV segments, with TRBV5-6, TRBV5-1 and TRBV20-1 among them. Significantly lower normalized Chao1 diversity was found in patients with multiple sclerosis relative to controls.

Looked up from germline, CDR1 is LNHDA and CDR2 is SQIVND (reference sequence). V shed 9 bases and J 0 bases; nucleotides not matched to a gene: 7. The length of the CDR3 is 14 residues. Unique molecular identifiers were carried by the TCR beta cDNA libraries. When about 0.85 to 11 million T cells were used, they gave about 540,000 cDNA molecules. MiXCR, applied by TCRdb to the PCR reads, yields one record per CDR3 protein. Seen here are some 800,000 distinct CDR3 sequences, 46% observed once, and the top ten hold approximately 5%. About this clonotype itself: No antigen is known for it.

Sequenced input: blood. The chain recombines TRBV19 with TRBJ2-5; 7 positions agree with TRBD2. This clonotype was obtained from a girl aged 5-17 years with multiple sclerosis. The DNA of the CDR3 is TGTGCCAGCACGCCCACTAGCGACCAAGAGACCCAGTACTTC. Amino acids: CASTPTSDQETQYF.